This TCR beta chain was recorded in a study of beta chain features in type 1 diabetes. Findings of the study overall: Fewer insertions but more deletions were seen at VDJ junctions in type 1 diabetes patients.

Unmatched junction bases numbered 4, after V lost 0 bases and J lost 3 bases. CDR1 is SGDLS and CDR2 is YYNGEE in the germline V gene. There are 15 residues in the CDR3. Sequencing targeted expressed TCRB transcripts, as all isolated RNA had been reverse transcribed. Sequencing was performed with immunoSEQ multiplex PCR; in TCRdb, only in-frame clones are kept and a portion is missing. The profile shows hundreds of thousands of clones, roughly 12% of them singletons. This clone appeared a few times. The antigen is not known. This receptor was identified in a man between 18 and 29 years old in good health. The chain uses TRBV9 and TRBJ1-2; 8 nucleotides match TRBD1. Sequenced: naive CD4+ T cells from blood. This CDR3 reads CASSVGDRGYYGYTF. The CDR3 DNA follows: TGTGCCAGCAGCGTAGGAGACAGGGGATACTATGGCTACACCTTC.